This TCR beta chain was identified during a study of control samples from healthy donors and cancer patients. The CDR3 is made up of 16 amino acids. Trimming shortened V by 5 bases and J by 0 bases, and 14 bases separated the two germline ends. From germline, CDR1 is MNHNY and CDR2 SVGAGI (reference sequence). The assay was immunoSEQ multiplex PCR, and TCRdb's table has in-frame clones only and misses some. Here the sample spans about 82,000 clones, around nine tenths being singletons. J is TRBJ1-3 and V is TRBV6-6, with D possibly TRBD1 on 5 matching bases. Sequenced sample: blood. The TCR comes from a man aged 45-65 years in good health. The CDR3 sequence is CASSAPGLSSGNTIYF. In DNA form, the CDR3 reads TGTGCCAGCAGTGCCCCGGGACTGTCCTCTGGAAACACCATATATTTT.